Sequencing of this TCR beta chain was carried out in a study of T cells expressing NK-cell markers. Study-wide background: According to the study, TCR beta repertoires originated from sorted CD3+CD56+NKG2C+, CD3+CD56+NKG2C- and CD3+CD56-NKG2C+ T cells.

Whole-study findings and limits: Whether expanded NKG2C+ T cell clones recognized HCMV stayed uncertain. One observes that, in several donors, these clonotypes were also the leading ones within the CD3+CD56-NKG2C+ fraction.

TCRdb re-called the 5' RACE reads and catalogs CDR3 proteins one per entry, DNA excluded. This sample lists over 150,000 distinct CDR3 sequences; its ten largest clones have less than 40%. With respect to this clonotype: Its antigen remains unknown.

The V gene's germline CDR1 is MNHEY and CDR2 SVGEGT. The CDR3 is 14 amino acids. The source is a woman between 50 and 59 years old in good health. The chain is built from TRBV6-2 or TRBV6-3 and TRBJ2-3; the D call of TRBD1 rests on TCRdb alone, since no DNA is present to check it. The sequenced sample was blood T cells: a sorted CD56 or NKG2C T cell subset, CD4+ or CD8+ T cells, or bulk PBMC T cells (not recorded which). The CDR3 here is CASSYIRETDTQYF.